Listed here are 3 T cell receptor beta chains from one sample, sequenced in a study of control samples from healthy donors and cancer patients (dated by TCRdb to the early 2020s). Libraries were constructed by the immunoSEQ multiplex PCR assay. Sourced from immuneACCESS, this table was stored by TCRdb with only in-frame sequences that have V and J called. A share of the clones is absent; for the studies checked, an unresolved V gene accounts for under half, and the remainder has no known explanation. Within this sample are some 410,000 clones, with 90% of them counted one time only. Together, the top ten hold about 6.3% of the sample. Sample: PBMCs. All receptors derive from a man aged 35 to 55 with head and neck cancer.

The gene calls are TRBV10-3 and TRBJ2-7, with unresolved D. Trimming left V 2 bases short and J 3 bases short, with 11 bases between. Germline CDR1 and CDR2: ENHRY and SYGVKD. The CDR3 length is 14 residues. The chain's CDR3 is CAISENTADYEQYF. The DNA of the CDR3 is TGTGCCATCAGTGAGAATACGGCCGACTACGAGCAGTACTTC.

This clone was detected only once. The chain links TRBV5-1 to TRBJ2-1; 9 bases fit TRBD2. V was clipped by 4 bases and J by 10 bases; unmatched bases: 9. Germline CDR1 is SGHRS and CDR2 is YFSETQ. The CDR3 consists of 14 residues. CDR3 sequence (DNA): TGCGCCAGCAGCCCTTGGACTAGCGCGTACGAGCAGTTCTTC. It is translated as CASSPWTSAYEQFF. The full variable domain, in which reference TRBV5-1 and TRBJ2-1 provide the parts outside the CDR3, is KAGVTQTPRYLIKTRGQQVTLSCSPISGHRSVSWYQQTPGQGLQFLFEYFSETQRNKGNFPGRFSGRQFSNSRSEMNVSTLELGDSALYLCASSPWTSAYEQFFGPGTRLTVL.

CDR3 sequence reads: CASSLWGADGNTIYF. The CDR3 bases are TGCGCCAGCAGCTTGTGGGGGGCCGATGGAAACACCATATATTTT. The J gene is TRBJ1-3, the V gene TRBV5-1; perhaps TRBD1 as D (6 bases). CDR1 SGHRS and CDR2 YFSETQ come from the germline V gene. CDR3 length equals 15 residues. With 1 base removed from V and 3 bases from J, the gap between germline ends came to 11 bases.